This TCR beta chain was identified during a study of T cell responses to AZD1222 COVID-19 vaccine. The study's findings and limits: Nearly half of spike-specific TCRs reportedly target variant regions that are unmutated in the B.1.351 and B.1.1.7 variants. Repertoires were collected only later (after the peak T cell response had occurred).

With regard to this clone: The antigen remains unidentified.

Produced via immunoSEQ multiplex PCR; TCRdb's table is partial and in-frame only. The sample lists fewer than 200,000 clones; around 94% were seen once. V lost 7 bases and J lost 5, with 8 bases in between. Germline CDR1 reads MNHEY; CDR2 reads SMNVEV (reference sequence). CDR3 length: 11 residues. The sample in question was peripheral blood, obtained on day 0 of AZD1222 vaccination. The chain combines TRBV27 with TRBJ1-1; D call uncertain. The receptor was derived from an adult in good health. CDR3 in amino acids: CASIRGTEAFF. CDR3 nucleotides: TGTGCCAGCATAAGAGGGACTGAAGCTTTCTTT.